These T cell receptor beta chains were read from a single sample in a study of OX40 agonist ivuxolimab in advanced cancers. This table comes from immunoSEQ multiplex PCR, and its TCRdb copy is limited to in-frame clones, with some not included. The sample lists about 46,000 clones, more than 85% occurring once. Sequencing used CD4+ or CD8+ T cells sorted from blood, obtained in a trial of the OX40 agonist ivuxolimab. These TCRs come from an adult with an advanced solid tumor such as melanoma, head and neck, liver or kidney cancer. Both conserved end residues are part of each CDR3. A D gene is named only where the DNA matches it firmly. A row's size may be missing; if present it is once, few, many or a size class.

NA	TRBV27	TRBJ1-2	NA	TGTGCCAGCAGTCCCGACCTTTACGGTCGAGGCTACACCTTC	CASSPDLYGRGYTF
NA	TRBV28	TRBJ2-3	NA	TGTGCCAGCAGTTTGGGACCTAGCACAGATACGCAGTATTTT	CASSLGPSTDTQYF
NA	TRBV4-1	TRBJ1-1	NA	TGCGCCAGCAGCCAAGTTAGTTCCGGGGCGGCGAACACTGAAGCTTTCTTT	CASSQVSSGAANTEAFF
NA	TRBV4-1	TRBJ1-1	NA	TGCGCCAGCAGCCCAAAAAGGGGTGCGGGGGCTTTCTTT	CASSPKRGAGAFF
NA	TRBV5-8	TRBJ1-2	NA	TGTGCCAGCAGCCAAGGGGGACGGGTAAACTATGGCTACACCTTC	CASSQGGRVNYGYTF
NA	TRBV5-1	TRBJ1-5	NA	TGCGCCAGCAGCTTGGGTGGACTGAATAGCAATCAGCCCCAGCATTTT	CASSLGGLNSNQPQHF
NA	TRBV15	TRBJ1-1	NA	TGTGCCACCAGCCCGGACTCTGGCACTGAAGCTTTCTTT	CATSPDSGTEAFF
TRBD1	TRBV7-8	TRBJ2-6	NA	TGTGCCAGCAGCTTAGTCGGCAGGGGGCCCCCCTCTGGGGCCAACGTCCTGACTTTC	CASSLVGRGPPSGANVLTF
TRBD2	TRBV6-5	TRBJ2-5	NA	TGTGCCAGCAGTTACGGGGGACTAGCCGGAGAGACCCAGTACTTC	CASSYGGLAGETQYF
NA	TRBV6-5	TRBJ2-5	NA	TGTGCCAGCAGTTCGTCCCAGACCCAGTACTTC	CASSSSQTQYF
NA	TRBV7-8	TRBJ1-2	few	TGTGCCAGCAGCTTAGTCGCAGGTTGGGGCTATGGCTACACCTTC	CASSLVAGWGYGYTF
NA	TRBV5-6	TRBJ1-3	NA	TGTGCCAGCAGCTTGGCCACGGGCCCCTCTGGAAACACCATATATTTT	CASSLATGPSGNTIYF
TRBD1	TRBV4-3	TRBJ2-7	once	TGCGCCAGCAGCCAGGGACAGAACTCCTACGAGCAGTACTTC	CASSQGQNSYEQYF
NA	TRBV5-5	TRBJ1-3	NA	TGTGCCAGCAGCTTGGTGGCAGGGGATGGAAACACCATATATTTT	CASSLVAGDGNTIYF
NA	TRBV6-1	TRBJ1-2	once	TGTGCCAGCAGATCGGGGCACCTCCGGAACTATGGCTACACCTTC	CASRSGHLRNYGYTF